This T cell receptor (beta chain) comes out of a study of cytomegalovirus exposure and HLA in healthy donors. Study-wide points: The only immune exposure information that was available was CMV serostatus. Approximately 17,000 TCR beta sequences were associated with HLA alleles at 0.05 false discovery rate in a later analysis. A missense DCLRE1C variant was associated with V- and J-gene trimming of TCR beta chains in a later analysis, and an independent cohort replicated the association.

This clone was seen only once. Its specificity is unknown. Vbeta (60) and Jbeta (13) primers were used in the PCR. Method: immunoSEQ multiplex PCR; TCRdb's copy keeps in-frame clones and lacks some. The table records about 200,000 clones, roughly 73% of them present only once. Donors consisted of healthy bone marrow donors. In germline, CDR1 is SQVTM, CDR2 ANQGSEA. The CDR3 sequence is 11 residues long. Losses at the gene ends were 7 bases for V and 7 bases for J; bases not matched to a gene: 3. The chain recombines TRBV29-1 with TRBJ2-1; 8 bases line up with TRBD1. This TCR was sampled from a woman aged 25 to 39 in good health and CMV-seronegative. Sequencing input: PBMCs. The CDR3 DNA sequence: TGCAGCGCTCGACAGGGGAATGAGCAGTTCTTC. As protein: CSARQGNEQFF.